The T cell receptor beta chain described here comes from a study of early T cells in non-severe SARS-CoV-2 infection. Study context: Bulk RNA isolated from unsorted whole blood underwent sequencing; chains were not paired. Study conclusions and caveats: Matching with VDJdb favored anti-spike CD8 responses (missing private and CD4 specificities).

In the library, individual cDNA molecules carried attached unique molecular identifiers. Each CDR3 protein gets one entry after TCRdb re-called the 5' RACE reads with MiXCR. Here the sample spans some 83,000 distinct CDR3 sequences, under 11% being singletons. Germline CDR1 and CDR2: WNHNN and SYGVQD (reference sequence). Between the trimmed V and J ends, which lost 4 bases and 3 bases, there was a span of 7 bases. The CDR3 has 14 amino acids. There are a few counts of this clonotype. What it binds is unknown. This specimen was whole blood, taken at baseline. The clonotype comes from an adult who was a healthcare worker with PCR-confirmed SARS-CoV-2 infection or an uninfected control (not recorded which). The gene calls are TRBV10-1 and TRBJ2-6, with D hard to call. CDR3 in amino acids: CASSAGLGANVLTF. CDR3 nucleotides: TGCGCCAGCAGTGCCGGGCTTGGGGCCAACGTCCTGACTTTC.